Listed below are T cell receptor beta chains from one sample, sequenced in a study of graft-versus-host responses after intestinal transplantation. Antigens for these TCRs are unknown. The data were produced by immunoSEQ multiplex PCR, yet TCRdb's version contains in-frame clones alone and is incomplete. The repertoire holds fewer than 130,000 clones, with just under 95% as singletons. Sequenced material: unstimulated CD8+ T cells sorted from spleen or lymph node cells, taken before intestinal transplant. The receptor set was obtained from a human donor who received an intestinal transplant. CDR3s include the opening cysteine and the closing phenylalanine or tryptophan. The order of the fields is CDR3 DNA, CDR3 protein, J gene, V gene, D gene, clone size. D genes are given only for firm matches. Clone sizes are given selectively: once, few, many, or a class where the clone is expanded.

TGTGCCTGGAACAAAAACTACGAGCAGTACTTC	CAWNKNYEQYF	TRBJ2-7	TRBV30	NA	once
TGTGCCAGCAGTTCCGGGACGGGGATCTACAATGAGCAGTTCTTC	CASSSGTGIYNEQFF	TRBJ2-1	TRBV6-5	NA	NA
TGTGCCAGCAGCGTAGGGTCGGGCTACACCTTC	CASSVGSGYTF	TRBJ1-2	TRBV9	NA	once
TGTGCCAGCAGCTTAGCATTAGCGGGACCCTACGAGCAGTACTTC	CASSLALAGPYEQYF	TRBJ2-7	TRBV13	TRBD2	few
TGTGCCAGCAGCGTAGCGTCTAGCGGTACCTACGAGCAGTACTTC	CASSVASSGTYEQYF	TRBJ2-7	TRBV9	TRBD2	once
TGTGCCAGCAGCCCCCAGGCGGGAGATAACGGGGCAGATACGCAGTATTTT	CASSPQAGDNGADTQYF	TRBJ2-3	TRBV7-8	TRBD2	NA
TGTGCCAGCAGCCCCGGGTGGCCTGAAGCTTTCTTT	CASSPGWPEAFF	TRBJ1-1	TRBV27	NA	NA
TGTGCCAGCAGCTTGGAAGTTGGAAGGATCTGGCGGGACACTGAAGCTTTCTTT	CASSLEVGRIWRDTEAFF	TRBJ1-1	TRBV5-6	NA	NA
TGCGCCAGCAGCCACGTCGGGACTAGCGTCTCAAACGCCTACAATGAGCAGTTCTTC	CASSHVGTSVSNAYNEQFF	TRBJ2-1	TRBV4-1	TRBD2	NA
TGTGCCAGCAGCTTAGTAGATAGCAATCAGCCCCAGCATTTT	CASSLVDSNQPQHF	TRBJ1-5	TRBV7-8	NA	NA
TGTGCCGCTAGCTTTGGGGGAGGCACTGAAGCTTTCTTT	CAASFGGGTEAFF	TRBJ1-1	TRBV6-1	NA	NA
TGTGCCAGTAGTATAGATCCCAAGGGGTACAATCAGCCCCAGCATTTT	CASSIDPKGYNQPQHF	TRBJ1-5	TRBV19	NA	NA
TGTGCCAGCAGTGAAGCGCTTCTTGGAGCAAATGAGCAGTTCTTC	CASSEALLGANEQFF	TRBJ2-1	TRBV2	NA	NA
TGTGCCAGCAGCTTAGGGACAGGGGTTGGTGAAAAACTGTTTTTT	CASSLGTGVGEKLFF	TRBJ1-4	TRBV7-6	TRBD1	NA